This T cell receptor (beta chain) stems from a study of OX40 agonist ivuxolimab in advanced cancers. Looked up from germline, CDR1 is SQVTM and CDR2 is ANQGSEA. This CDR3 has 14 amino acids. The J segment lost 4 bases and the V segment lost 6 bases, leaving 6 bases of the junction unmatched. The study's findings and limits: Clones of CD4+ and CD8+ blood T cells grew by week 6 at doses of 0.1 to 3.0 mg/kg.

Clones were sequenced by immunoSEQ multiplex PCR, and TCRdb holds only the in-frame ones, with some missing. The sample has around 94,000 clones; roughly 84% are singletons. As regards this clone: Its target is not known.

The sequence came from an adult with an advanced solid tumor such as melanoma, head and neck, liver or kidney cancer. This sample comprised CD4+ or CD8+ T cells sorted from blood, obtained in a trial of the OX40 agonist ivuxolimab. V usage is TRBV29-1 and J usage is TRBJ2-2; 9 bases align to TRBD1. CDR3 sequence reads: CSVTGGSSTGELFF. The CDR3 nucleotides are TGCAGCGTAACAGGGGGCTCTAGCACCGGGGAGCTGTTTTTT.